This TCR beta chain was identified during a study of blood T cells in healthy people across ages. Extracted total RNA amounted to at least 5.5 micrograms for each sample. A second PCR of 7 to 11 cycles used a sample-barcoded 5' primer and a J-beta primer mix. One entry per CDR3 protein, called by TCRdb with MiXCR from the 5' RACE reads. The data hold just over 1 million distinct CDR3 sequences, with around 45% observed a single time. This clonotype came up a few times. Specimen: blood. The sequence was collected from a woman in her fifties or sixties in good health.

This CDR3 reads CASSRTGTAGNEQFF. The CDR3 bases are TGCGCCAGCAGCCGCACCGGGACAGCAGGCAATGAGCAGTTCTTC. The chain couples TRBV5-1 to TRBJ2-1, with 7 bases identical to TRBD1. The V gene's germline CDR1 is SGHRS and CDR2 YFSETQ. CDR3 size: 15 residues. With 4 bases clipped from V and 6 bases from J, the junction kept 10 bases outside the gene matches.